This T cell receptor beta chain was found in a study of neurological immune-mediated disorders. TCRdb reprocessed the 5' RACE reads with MiXCR, giving one entry per CDR3 protein. The sample shows tens of thousands of distinct CDR3 sequences, about 3.7% of them seen only once. At least ten counts were recorded for this clonotype. The CDR3 runs to 14 residues. With V trimmed by 5 bases and J by 5 bases, 5 bases remained unmatched. Germline CDR1 SEHNR, CDR2 FQNEAQ (reference sequence). Material: PBMCs. The chain is built from TRBV7-9 and TRBJ2-7, with 11 bases fitting TRBD1. This sequence was found in a man aged 35 to 55 with multiple sclerosis. CDR3 region: CASSRTGGKDEQYF. Written as DNA, the CDR3 is TGTGCCAGCAGCCGGACAGGGGGCAAGGACGAGCAGTACTTC.